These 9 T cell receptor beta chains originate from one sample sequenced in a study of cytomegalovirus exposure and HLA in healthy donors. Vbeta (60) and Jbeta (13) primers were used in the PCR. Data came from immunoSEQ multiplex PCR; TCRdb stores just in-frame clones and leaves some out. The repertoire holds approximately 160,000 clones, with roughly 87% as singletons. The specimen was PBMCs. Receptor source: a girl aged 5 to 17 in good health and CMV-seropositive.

CDR3 in amino acids: CASSLRSGELFF. CDR3 in DNA: TGTGCCAGCAGCTTACGGAGCGGGGAGCTGTTTTTT. V gene TRBV7-9 combines with J gene TRBJ2-2, with D uncertain. Trimming removed 2 bases at V and 7 bases at J, with 5 bases between. Germline V gene lookup returns CDR1 SEHNR and CDR2 FQNEAQ (reference sequence). The CDR3 covers 12 residues. Supplemented by reference TRBV7-9 and TRBJ2-2, the full variable domain reads DTGVSQNPRHKITKRGQNVTFRCDPISEHNRLYWYRQTLGQGPEFLTYFQNEAQLEKSRLLSDRFSAERPKGSFSTLEIQRTEQGDSAMYLCASSLRSGELFFGEGSRLTVL.

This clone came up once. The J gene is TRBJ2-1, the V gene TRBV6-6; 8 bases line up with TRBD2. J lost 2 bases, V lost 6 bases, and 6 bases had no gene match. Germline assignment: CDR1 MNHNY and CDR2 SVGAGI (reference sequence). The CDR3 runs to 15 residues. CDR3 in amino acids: CASRLGGGTYNEQFF. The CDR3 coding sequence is TGTGCCAGCAGGCTCGGCGGGGGGACCTACAATGAGCAGTTCTTC.

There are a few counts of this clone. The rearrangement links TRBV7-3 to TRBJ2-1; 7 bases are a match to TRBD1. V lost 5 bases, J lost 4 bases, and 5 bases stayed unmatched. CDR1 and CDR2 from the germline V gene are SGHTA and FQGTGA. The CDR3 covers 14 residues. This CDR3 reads CASSPRDSYNEQFF. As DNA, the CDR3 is TGTGCCAGCAGCCCACGGGACAGTTACAATGAGCAGTTCTTC.

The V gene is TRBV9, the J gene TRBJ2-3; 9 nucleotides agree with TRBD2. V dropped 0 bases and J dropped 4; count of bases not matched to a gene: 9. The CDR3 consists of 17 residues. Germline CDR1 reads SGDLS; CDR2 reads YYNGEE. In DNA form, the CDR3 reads TGTGCCAGCAGCGTAGGGCGGGCGGGGGGGTTGGCAGATACGCAGTATTTT. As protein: CASSVGRAGGLADTQYF.

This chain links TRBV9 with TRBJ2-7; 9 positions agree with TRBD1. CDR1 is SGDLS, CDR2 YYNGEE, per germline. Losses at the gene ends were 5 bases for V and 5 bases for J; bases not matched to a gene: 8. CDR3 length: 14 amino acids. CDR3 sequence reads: CASRSGTGTNEQYF. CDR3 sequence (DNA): TGTGCCAGCAGGTCCGGGACAGGGACGAACGAGCAGTACTTC.

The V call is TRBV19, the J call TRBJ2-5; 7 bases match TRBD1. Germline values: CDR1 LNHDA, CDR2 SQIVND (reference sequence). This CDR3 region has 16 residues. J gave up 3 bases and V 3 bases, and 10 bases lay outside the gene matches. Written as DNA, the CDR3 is TGTGCCAGTAGTATCCTCCGGGACAGTACTAAAGAGACCCAGTACTTC. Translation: CASSILRDSTKETQYF.

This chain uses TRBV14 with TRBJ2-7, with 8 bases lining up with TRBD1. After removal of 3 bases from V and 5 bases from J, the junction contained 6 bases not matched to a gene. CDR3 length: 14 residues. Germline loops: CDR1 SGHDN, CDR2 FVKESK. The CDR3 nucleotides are TGTGCCAGCAGCCACGGCAGGGGGCTGGACGAGCAGTACTTC. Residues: CASSHGRGLDEQYF. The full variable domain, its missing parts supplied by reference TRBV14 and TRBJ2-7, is EAGVTQFPSHSVIEKGQTVTLRCDPISGHDNLYWYRRVMGKEIKFLLHFVKESKQDESGMPNNRFLAERTGGTYSTLKVQPAELEDSGVYFCASSHGRGLDEQYFGPGTRLTVT.

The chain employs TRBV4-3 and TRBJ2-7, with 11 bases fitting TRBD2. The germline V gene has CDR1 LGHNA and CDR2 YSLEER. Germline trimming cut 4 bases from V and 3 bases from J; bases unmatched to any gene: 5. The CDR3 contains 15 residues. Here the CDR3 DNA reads TGCGCCAGCAGCCCAACTAGCGGGAGAAACTACGAGCAGTACTTC. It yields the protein CASSPTSGRNYEQYF.

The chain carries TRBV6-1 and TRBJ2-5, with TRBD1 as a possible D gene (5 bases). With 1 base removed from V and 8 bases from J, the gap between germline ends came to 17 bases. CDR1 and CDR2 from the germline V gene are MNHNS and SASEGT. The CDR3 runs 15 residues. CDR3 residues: CASSEVSRGRTTQYF. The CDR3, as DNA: TGTGCCAGCAGTGAAGTTTCTCGAGGACGGACAACCCAGTACTTC.